Below are 18 T cell receptor beta chains sequenced from a single sample in a study of T cell responses to AZD1222 COVID-19 vaccine. Clones were read by immunoSEQ multiplex PCR, and TCRdb kept only the in-frame ones, dropping some. The table has 120,000 or so clones, roughly nine tenths seen once. Sequences were derived from peripheral blood, sampled on day 0 of AZD1222 vaccination. The receptors derive from an adult in good health.

For the CDR3, the DNA is TGTGCCTGGAGTGTCGGGGGTTATAGCAATCAGCCCCAGCATTTT. It codes for CAWSVGGYSNQPQHF. The genes are TRBV30 and TRBJ1-5; maybe TRBD1 (5 bases). Trimming pared 0 bases from V and 0 bases from J, leaving 9 bases between. Germline CDR1 reads GTSNPN; CDR2 reads SVGIG (reference sequence). This CDR3 contains 15 residues.

The V gene is TRBV7-9, the J gene TRBJ2-5; D is unresolved. The V gene lost 4 bases and the J gene lost 3 bases, with 9 bases spanning the gap. Germline V gives CDR1 SEHNR, CDR2 FQNEAQ (reference sequence). The CDR3 spans 13 residues. The CDR3: CASSSYTKETQYF. The CDR3 DNA sequence: TGTGCCAGCAGCTCCTACACCAAAGAGACCCAGTACTTC. Looking up the rest from reference TRBV7-9 and TRBJ2-5 gives the full variable domain: DTGVSQNPRHKITKRGQNVTFRCDPISEHNRLYWYRQTLGQGPEFLTYFQNEAQLEKSRLLSDRFSAERPKGSFSTLEIQRTEQGDSAMYLCASSSYTKETQYFGPGTRLLVL.

This clone was seen a single time. The chain links TRBV3-1 (or the pseudogene TRBV3-2) to TRBJ1-3; TRBD1 aligns across 7 bases. V dropped 1 base and J dropped 1; count of bases not matched to a gene: 4. The germline V gene encodes CDR1 LGHDT and CDR2 YNNKEL (reference sequence). The CDR3 has 16 amino acids. CDR3 DNA sequence: TGTGCCAGCAGCCAAGGGACAGGTGGTTCTGGAAACACCATATATTTT. Protein: CASSQGTGGSGNTIYF.

The V call is TRBV11-2, the J call TRBJ1-2, with a weak D call TRBD1 (5 bases). Germline CDR1 and CDR2: SGHAT and FQNNGV. The CDR3 has 14 residues. The ends were cut back, 4 bases at V and 3 bases at J, with 12 bases in the middle. CDR3 DNA sequence: TGTGCCAGCAGCTCCTCGGGGGTTCACTATGGCTACACCTTC. Residues: CASSSSGVHYGYTF. Full variable domain (outside the CDR3, taken from reference TRBV11-2 and TRBJ1-2): EAGVAQSPRYKIIEKRQSVAFWCNPISGHATLYWYQQILGQGPKLLIQFQNNGVVDDSQLPKDRFSAERLKGVDSTLKIQPAKLEDSAVYLCASSSSGVHYGYTFGSGTRLTVV.

The chain joins TRBV15 to TRBJ2-3; 11 bases align to TRBD2. After removal of 3 bases from V and 4 bases from J, the junction contained 6 bases not matched to a gene. Germline assignment: CDR1 LNHNV and CDR2 YYDKDF (reference sequence). CDR3 length equals 16 residues. CDR3 in amino acids: CATSSLLAGAADTQYF. CDR3 nucleotides: TGTGCCACCAGCAGCCTACTAGCGGGAGCGGCAGATACGCAGTATTTT.

V usage is TRBV4-3 and J usage is TRBJ2-7; D is possibly TRBD1 (5 bases). CDR1 is LGHNA, CDR2 YSLEER, per germline. V was shortened by 6 bases and J by 6 bases, with 15 bases between the two germline ends. There are 13 residues in the CDR3. The CDR3 DNA sequence: TGCGCCAGCAGTCACGCCGCAGGGATCGAGCAGTACTTC. Protein product: CASSHAAGIEQYF.

This clone was observed once. The chain is built from TRBV10-3 and TRBJ1-4, with a possible D match to TRBD1 (5 bases). V lost 0 bases to trimming and J lost 8 bases, with 16 bases between them. Looked up from germline, CDR1 is ENHRY and CDR2 is SYGVKD. CDR3 length: 16 residues. CDR3 sequence reads: CAISESVGSGGEKLFF. For the CDR3, the DNA is TGTGCCATCAGTGAGTCGGTGGGATCCGGGGGGGAAAAACTGTTTTTT.

The chain has TRBV11-2 and TRBJ1-6; perhaps TRBD1 as D (5 bases). Looked up from germline, CDR1 is SGHAT and CDR2 is FQNNGV. The ends were cut back, 3 bases at V and 10 bases at J, with 19 bases in the middle. The CDR3 is made up of 16 amino acids. The CDR3 is CASSLPGRGPDSPLHF. The CDR3 DNA is TGTGCCAGCAGCTTGCCCGGACGGGGCCCAGACTCACCCCTCCACTTT.

A few counts support this clone. The chain couples TRBV4-1 to TRBJ1-3; tentatively, D is TRBD1 (6 bases). The V gene lost 0 bases and the J gene lost 0 bases, with 18 bases spanning the gap. This CDR3 is 19 amino acids long. Germline-derived CDR1 and CDR2 are MGHRA and YSYEKL. The CDR3 spells CASSQDHGGRGRSGNTIYF. In DNA, the CDR3 is TGCGCCAGCAGCCAAGATCATGGCGGCAGGGGTCGCTCTGGAAACACCATATATTTT.

The V gene is TRBV5-1, the J gene TRBJ2-3; 9 bases fit TRBD1. Germline V gives CDR1 SGHRS, CDR2 YFSETQ. Trimming removed 1 base from V and 5 bases from J; junction bases left unmatched: 8. The CDR3 is 16 amino acids. The CDR3 sequence: CASSLLGQGRGDTQYF. The DNA for the CDR3 is TGCGCCAGCAGCTTGTTGGGACAGGGAAGAGGAGATACGCAGTATTTT.

CDR3 sequence: CATSREPTLNTEAFF. In DNA form, the CDR3 reads TGTGCCACCAGCAGAGAACCAACTTTGAACACTGAAGCTTTCTTT. The chain is built from TRBV15 and TRBJ1-1; D gene unclear. CDR1 and CDR2 from the germline V gene are LNHNV and YYDKDF (reference sequence). The CDR3 is 15 amino acids. V was trimmed by 0 bases and J by 0 bases, leaving 8 bases between them. Filled out from reference TRBV15 and TRBJ1-1, the complete variable domain reads DAMVIQNPRYQVTQFGKPVTLSCSQTLNHNVMYWYQQKSSQAPKLLFHYYDKDFNNEADTPDNFQSRRPNTSFCFLDIRSPGLGDTAMYLCATSREPTLNTEAFFGQGTRLTVV.

The V gene is TRBV7-2, the J gene TRBJ2-6, with D possibly matching TRBD1 (6 bases). Trimming removed 2 bases from V and 9 bases from J, with 14 bases in between. The germline V gene has CDR1 SGHTA and CDR2 FQGNSA. CDR3 length equals 15 residues. CDR3 amino acids: CASSLPRQAINVLTF. CDR3 coding DNA: TGTGCCAGCAGCTTACCCCGACAGGCGATCAACGTCCTGACTTTC.

To note about this clone: Other DNA sequences in the sample encode the same CDR3. The chain has TRBV11-2 and TRBJ2-2, with 9 bases that match TRBD2. The V segment lost 6 bases and the J segment 2 bases; nucleotides outside the gene matches: 13. Germline V gene sequence: CDR1 SGHAT, CDR2 FQNNGV. This CDR3 is built from 18 residues. CDR3 nucleotide sequence: TGTGCCAGCAGTTCGGCAAAATGGCTAGCGGGAAACACCGGGGAGCTGTTTTTT. Translating it yields CASSSAKWLAGNTGELFF.

The CDR3 is CATSTANQPQHF. In nucleotides, the CDR3 is TGTGCCACCAGCACAGCTAATCAGCCCCAGCATTTT. The genes are TRBV15 and TRBJ1-5, with D unclear. The CDR3 length is 12 residues. V dropped 4 bases and J dropped 4 bases, with 5 bases sitting between them. The V gene's germline CDR1 is LNHNV and CDR2 YYDKDF (reference sequence).

V and J are TRBV18 and TRBJ2-7; D is possibly TRBD2 (5 bases). The CDR3 length is 14 residues. In germline, CDR1 is KGHSH, CDR2 LQKENI. Trimming left V 1 base short and J 2 bases short, with 9 bases between. The chain's CDR3 is CASSPQRYTYEQYF. The CDR3, as DNA: TGTGCCAGCTCACCACAGCGGTATACCTACGAGCAGTACTTC. The full variable domain, rest sourced from reference TRBV18 and TRBJ2-7, is NAGVMQNPRHLVRRRGQEARLRCSPMKGHSHVYWYRQLPEEGLKFMVYLQKENIIDESGMPKERFSAEFPKEGPSILRIQQVVRGDSAAYFCASSPQRYTYEQYFGPGTRLTVT.

The gene calls are TRBV7-2 and TRBJ1-1, with D possibly being TRBD1 (6 bases). Trimming pared 10 bases from V and 1 base from J, leaving 16 bases between. This CDR3 spans 14 amino acids. From germline, CDR1 is SGHTA and CDR2 FQGNSA. The CDR3 is CATTPGAGNTEAFF. The CDR3 DNA is TGTGCCACCACCCCGGGGGCTGGGAACACTGAAGCTTTCTTT.

The V and J genes are TRBV10-3 and TRBJ1-5; no definite D call. The V end was cut by 4 bases, the J end by 5 bases, with 15 bases between. There are 15 residues in the CDR3. Germline V lookup: CDR1 ENHRY, CDR2 SYGVKD. The chain's CDR3 is CAISVAAGPDQPQHF. CDR3 bases: TGTGCCATCAGTGTGGCGGCAGGCCCCGATCAGCCCCAGCATTTT.

The chain couples TRBV3-1 (or the pseudogene TRBV3-2) to TRBJ2-7, with no clear D. The germline CDR1 and CDR2 sequences are LGHDT and YNNKEL (reference sequence). The length of the CDR3 is 13 residues. Trimming pared 1 base from V and 1 base from J, leaving 5 bases between. CDR3: CASSQVSSYEQYF. The CDR3 DNA sequence: TGTGCCAGCAGCCAAGTGAGTTCCTACGAGCAGTACTTC.